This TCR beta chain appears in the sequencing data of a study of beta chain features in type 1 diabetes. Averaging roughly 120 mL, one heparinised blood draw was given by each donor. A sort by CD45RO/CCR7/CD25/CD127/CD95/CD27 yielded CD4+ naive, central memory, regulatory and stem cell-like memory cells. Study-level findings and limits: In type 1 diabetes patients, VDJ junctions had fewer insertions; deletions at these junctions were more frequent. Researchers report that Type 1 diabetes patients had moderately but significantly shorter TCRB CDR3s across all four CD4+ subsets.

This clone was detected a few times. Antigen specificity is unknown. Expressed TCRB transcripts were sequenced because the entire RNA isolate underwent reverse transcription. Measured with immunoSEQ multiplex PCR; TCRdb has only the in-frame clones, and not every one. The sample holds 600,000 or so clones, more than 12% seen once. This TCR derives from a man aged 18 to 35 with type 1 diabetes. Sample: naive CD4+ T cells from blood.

The CDR3 DNA sequence: TGTGCCAGCAGTTATTCAGGGGGACGCAGGAACACTGAAGCTTTCTTT. It codes for CASSYSGGRRNTEAFF. The chain has TRBV6-5 and TRBJ1-1, with 7 positions matching TRBD1. V shed 3 bases, J shed 1 base, and the junction held 8 bases outside the gene matches. CDR1 MNHEY and CDR2 SVGAGI come from the germline V gene. The CDR3 sequence is 16 residues long.